The 29 T cell receptor beta chains listed next were all sequenced from one sample in a study of T-cell reconstitution after alpha-beta-depleted transplantation in children. Unique molecular identifiers were used to barcode this TCRbeta library. TCRdb reprocessed the PCR reads via MiXCR and lists one record per CDR3 protein. Of about 540,000 distinct CDR3 sequences in the sample, around 20% are singletons; the top ten hold 3.3%. Sequenced material: PBMCs from the stem cell graft donor, taken from the stem cell graft. Receptors were obtained from a human donor who donated a stem cell graft to a child with acute lymphoblastic leukemia.

The DNA for the CDR3 is TGCGCCAGCAGCGTGAACAACGAGCAGTACTTC. Translated: CASSVNNEQYF. The J gene is TRBJ2-7, the V gene TRBV5-1; no definite D call. Germline-derived CDR1 and CDR2 are SGHRS and YFSETQ. The CDR3 has 11 amino acids. Trimming took off 4 bases at V and 5 bases at J, with 7 bases between the two ends.

This clonotype was seen more than once but under ten times. As the CDR3 is not closed by the conserved phenylalanine or tryptophan, this likely results from a read error. The DNA is left out, because the CDR3 cannot be placed on it with certainty; the CDR3 is given as TCRdb lists it. The rearrangement links TRBV5-1 to TRBJ2-7; TRBD1 was called by the table and not checked on the DNA. Germline loops: CDR1 SGHRS, CDR2 YFSETQ. Counting both end residues, the CDR3 totals 10 amino acids. This CDR3 reads CATEGTVRVI.

This chain links TRBV6-1 with TRBJ2-7; TRBD2 aligns across 8 bases. Germline-derived CDR1 and CDR2 are MNHNS and SASEGT. The length of the CDR3 is 16 residues. The ends lost 0 bases at V and 4 bases at J; junction bases unmatched: 8. The CDR3 region is CASSEALLADVYEQYF. In DNA, the CDR3 is TGTGCCAGCAGTGAAGCCCTACTAGCGGACGTTTACGAGCAGTACTTC.

The V and J genes are TRBV20-1 and TRBJ1-1; no clear D gene. V dropped 5 bases and J dropped 0 bases, with 10 bases sitting between them. The CDR3 sequence is 13 residues long. Germline CDR1 DFQATT, CDR2 SNEGSKA (reference sequence). CDR3 amino acids: CSADRPLNTEAFF. CDR3 coding DNA: TGCAGTGCTGACCGACCCCTGAACACTGAAGCTTTCTTT.

This clonotype was observed a few times. The chain has TRBV20-1 and TRBJ2-7; maybe TRBD2 (5 bases). V lost 0 bases to trimming and J lost 2 bases, with 8 bases between them. Germline-derived CDR1 and CDR2 are DFQATT and SNEGSKA (reference sequence). CDR3 length: 13 amino acids. CDR3 nucleotide sequence: TGCAGTGCTAGAGAGGACTTACCCTACGAGCAGTACTTC. Amino acids: CSAREDLPYEQYF.

This clonotype has a count of ten or more. The J gene is TRBJ1-1, the V gene TRBV3-1; D possibly corresponds to TRBD1 (6 bases). The CDR3 has 13 residues. CDR1 is LGHDT, CDR2 YNNKEL, per germline (reference sequence). V lost 2 bases to trimming and J lost 7 bases, with 11 bases between them. DNA of the CDR3: TGTGCCAGCAGCCAACTTGTGACAGGTGAAGCTTTCTTT. Its translation is CASSQLVTGEAFF.

This clonotype showed up just a few times. V gene TRBV24-1 combines with J gene TRBJ2-2; no clear D. The CDR3 is made up of 13 amino acids. Germline V gene lookup returns CDR1 KGHDR and CDR2 SFDVKD. V was shortened by 9 bases and J by 1 base, with 8 bases between the two germline ends. CDR3 nucleotides: TGTGCCACCCAAGACTGGAACACCGGGGAGCTGTTTTTT. It yields the protein CATQDWNTGELFF.

This rearrangement joins TRBV2 to TRBJ2-1; 8 bases line up with TRBD2. The V and J ends lost 3 bases and 9 bases, in that order; junction bases with no gene match: 4. Germline CDR1 and CDR2: SNHLY and FYNNEI. The CDR3 covers 13 residues. CDR3 in amino acids: CASSEGGRSEQFF. CDR3 DNA sequence: TGTGCCAGCAGTGAGGGCGGGAGGAGTGAGCAGTTCTTC.

The V gene is TRBV15, the J gene TRBJ2-1; TRBD1 matches 7 bases. CDR1 and CDR2 from the germline V gene are LNHNV and YYDKDF (reference sequence). V was pared by 4 bases and J by 8 bases, with 8 bases of the junction left unmatched. The CDR3 covers 14 residues. The chain's CDR3 is CATSKETGNDEQFF. CDR3 bases: TGTGCCACCAGCAAGGAGACAGGGAACGATGAGCAGTTCTTC. The entire variable domain, with the rest obtained from reference TRBV15 and TRBJ2-1, is as follows: DAMVIQNPRYQVTQFGKPVTLSCSQTLNHNVMYWYQQKSSQAPKLLFHYYDKDFNNEADTPDNFQSRRPNTSFCFLDIRSPGLGDTAMYLCATSKETGNDEQFFGPGTRLTVL.

This chain joins TRBV5-1 and TRBJ2-1; 9 nucleotides line up with TRBD2. Germline loops: CDR1 SGHRS, CDR2 YFSETQ. CDR3 size: 15 residues. Trimming took 6 bases from V and 5 from J; bases not matched to a gene: 9. The CDR3 DNA follows: TGCGCCAGCACTATAGCGGGAGAGTTCCACAATGAGCAGTTCTTC. Translated: CASTIAGEFHNEQFF.

The chain joins TRBV13 to TRBJ1-5; possibly TRBD1 for D (5 bases). The CDR3 covers 17 residues. The germline CDR1 and CDR2 sequences are PRHDT and FYEKMQ (reference sequence). The V gene lost 5 bases and the J gene lost 5 bases, with 22 bases spanning the gap. CDR3 sequence reads: CASSTRGGADGDQPQHF. DNA for the CDR3: TGTGCCAGCAGCACAAGAGGCGGGGCCGATGGGGATCAGCCCCAGCATTTT.

This chain links TRBV9 with TRBJ2-7; weak D call: TRBD1 (5 bases). The CDR3 sequence is 16 residues long. The V end lost 2 bases, the J end lost 0 bases, and 15 bases lay between the germline ends. Per germline, CDR1 SGDLS and CDR2 YYNGEE. The CDR3 loop is CASSVEVGVGSYEQYF. The DNA for the CDR3 is TGTGCCAGCAGCGTCGAAGTAGGGGTCGGCTCCTACGAGCAGTACTTC.

This chain uses TRBV20-1 with TRBJ2-5, with unresolved D. The CDR3 covers 11 residues. The germline gives CDR1 DFQATT, CDR2 SNEGSKA (reference sequence). V was clipped by 6 bases and J by 9 bases, with 14 bases between them. The CDR3 bases are TGCAGTGCCATATTTGATGTGGCCCAGTACTTC. Protein: CSAIFDVAQYF.

The gene calls are TRBV9 and TRBJ2-1, with D possibly being TRBD1 or TRBD2 (5 bases each). V lost 4 bases to trimming and J lost 4 bases, with 12 bases between them. Per the germline V gene, CDR1 is SGDLS and CDR2 is YYNGEE. The CDR3 runs to 14 residues. The CDR3 nucleotides are TGTGCCAGCAGCCGGGACGGGGTTTACAATGAGCAGTTCTTC. This gives the protein CASSRDGVYNEQFF. Drawing the rest from reference TRBV9 and TRBJ2-1, the complete variable domain is DSGVTQTPKHLITATGQRVTLRCSPRSGDLSVYWYQQSLDQGLQFLIQYYNGEERAKGNILERFSAQQFPDLHSELNLSSLELGDSALYFCASSRDGVYNEQFFGPGTRLTVL.

The rearrangement joins TRBV18 to TRBJ1-1; a possible D gene is TRBD1 (5 bases). V lost 3 bases and J 0 bases, leaving 8 bases between the germline ends. The CDR3 contains 14 residues. The V gene's germline CDR1 is KGHSH and CDR2 LQKENI. DNA of the CDR3: TGTGCCAGCTCACCGTGGGGCCTGAACACTGAAGCTTTCTTT. Its protein product is CASSPWGLNTEAFF.

The chain combines TRBV15 with TRBJ2-2; 8 bases fit TRBD2. The V and J ends lost 6 bases and 4 bases, in that order; junction bases with no gene match: 4. The CDR3 runs 14 residues. From germline, CDR1 is LNHNV and CDR2 YYDKDF (reference sequence). CDR3 sequence (DNA): TGTGCCACCAGAGAGGCGGGAGGCACCGGGGAGCTGTTTTTT. It specifies CATREAGGTGELFF.

This clonotype was picked up many times. The J gene is TRBJ2-3, the V gene TRBV29-1, with unresolved D. Between the trimmed V and J ends, which lost 4 bases and 1 base, there was a span of 6 bases. The length of the CDR3 is 12 residues. CDR1 is SQVTM and CDR2 is ANQGSEA in the germline V gene. This chain's CDR3 is CSVVWGTDTQYF. CDR3 coding DNA: TGCAGCGTTGTCTGGGGCACAGATACGCAGTATTTT.

This clonotype has just a few counts. V gene TRBV28 combines with J gene TRBJ1-1; the D is unclear. CDR1 is MDHEN and CDR2 is SYDVKM in the germline V gene. This CDR3 comprises 14 residues. Trimming left V 8 bases short and J 0 bases short, with 13 bases between. The CDR3 nucleotides are TGTGCCAGCCTAGGGAGAGAGGTGAACACTGAAGCTTTCTTT. Residues: CASLGREVNTEAFF.

The chain carries TRBV18 and TRBJ1-1, with 7 bases aligning to TRBD1. From germline, CDR1 is KGHSH and CDR2 LQKENI. Germline trimming cut 5 bases from V and 1 base from J; bases unmatched to any gene: 4. This CDR3 is built from 14 residues. The CDR3 nucleotides read TGTGCCAGCTCAGACAGGGCCCCGAACACTGAAGCTTTCTTT. Its translation is CASSDRAPNTEAFF.

The rearrangement uses TRBV7-6 and TRBJ1-1; maybe TRBD1 (5 bases). The germline V gene has CDR1 SGHVS and CDR2 FNYEAQ. This CDR3 has 15 amino acids. V was pared by 5 bases and J by 0 bases, with 13 bases between. CDR3 coding DNA: TGTGCCAGCAGCCCTACAGACAGACTGAACACTGAAGCTTTCTTT. Amino acid sequence: CASSPTDRLNTEAFF.

The gene calls are TRBV10-3 and TRBJ2-7; TRBD1 is a possible D gene (6 bases). CDR3 length equals 15 residues. Trimming cost V 1 base and J 3 bases, with 13 bases left between them. CDR1 ENHRY and CDR2 SYGVKD come from the germline V gene. For the CDR3, the DNA is TGTGCCATCAGTGAGTGGACAGCTAAGGACTACGAGCAGTACTTC. As protein: CAISEWTAKDYEQYF.

J is TRBJ1-5 and V is TRBV27; maybe TRBD1 (6 bases). The CDR3 runs to 13 residues. Germline CDR1 and CDR2: MNHEY and SMNVEV (reference sequence). The V end was cut by 3 bases, the J end by 9 bases, with 12 bases between. The CDR3 is CASSLGGRGPQHF. The CDR3 nucleotides read TGTGCCAGCAGTTTGGGGGGCCGGGGGCCCCAGCATTTT.

This clonotype turned up a few times. The V call is TRBV12-3 or TRBV12-4, the J call TRBJ1-5, with 8 bases aligning to TRBD1. Trimming removed 6 bases from V and 2 bases from J; junction bases left unmatched: 6. There are 15 residues in the CDR3. The DNA for the CDR3 is TGTGCCAGCAGGTCGACAGGGGATGGCAATCAGCCCCAGCATTTT. As protein: CASRSTGDGNQPQHF.

The rearrangement links TRBV6-1 to TRBJ2-5, with 10 bases lining up with TRBD2. In germline, CDR1 is MNHNS, CDR2 SASEGT. There are 15 residues in the CDR3. Trimming at V came to 6 bases and at J to 2 bases, leaving 6 bases not matched to a gene. CDR3 nucleotide sequence: TGTGCCAGCAGCCGAGCGGGAGGGCCTCAAGAGACCCAGTACTTC. The encoded protein is CASSRAGGPQETQYF.

This clonotype showed up just a few times. V is TRBV6-2 or TRBV6-3 and J is TRBJ1-5, with D uncertain. Germline loops: CDR1 MNHEY, CDR2 SVGEGT. This CDR3 comprises 14 residues. V shed 0 bases and J shed 4 bases, with 7 bases lying between them. In nucleotides, the CDR3 is TGTGCCAGCAGTTACTCGGCGGGAAATCAGCCCCAGCATTTT. Translation gives CASSYSAGNQPQHF.

This clonotype has just a few counts. The V call is TRBV3-1, the J call TRBJ2-5; D might be TRBD1 or TRBD2, each matching 5 bases. Germline V gives CDR1 LGHDT, CDR2 YNNKEL (reference sequence). Trimming took 4 bases from V and 2 from J, leaving 14 bases between them. The CDR3 sequence is 15 residues long. The CDR3 here is CASSLTGREQETQYF. For the CDR3, the DNA is TGTGCCAGCAGCCTCACGGGACGCGAACAAGAGACCCAGTACTTC.

There are a few counts of this clonotype. The gene calls are TRBV5-1 and TRBJ1-2; D might be TRBD1 (5 bases). The CDR3 covers 13 residues. Per the germline V gene, CDR1 is SGHRS and CDR2 is YFSETQ. The ends were cut back, 1 base at V and 6 bases at J, with 10 bases in the middle. The CDR3 DNA sequence: TGCGCCAGCAGCTTGCAGGGCGGGGATGGCTACACCTTC. Translated: CASSLQGGDGYTF.

This rearrangement joins TRBV20-1 to TRBJ2-3; 7 bases line up with TRBD2. Germline CDR1 DFQATT, CDR2 SNEGSKA (reference sequence). J was trimmed by 1 base and V by 3 bases; bases with no gene match: 7. The CDR3 is made up of 15 amino acids. The CDR3 spells CSASPASGRTDTQYF. CDR3 nucleotides: TGCAGTGCTAGTCCTGCTAGCGGCCGCACAGATACGCAGTATTTT.

The V gene is TRBV5-6, the J gene TRBJ2-7, with 9 bases aligning to TRBD1. Germline values: CDR1 SGHDT, CDR2 YYEEEE. The length of the CDR3 is 15 residues. J was trimmed by 6 bases and V by 0 bases; bases with no gene match: 7. CDR3 bases: TGTGCCAGCAGCTTGGGGGACAGGGCTCTTGGCGAGCAGTACTTC. Translated: CASSLGDRALGEQYF.